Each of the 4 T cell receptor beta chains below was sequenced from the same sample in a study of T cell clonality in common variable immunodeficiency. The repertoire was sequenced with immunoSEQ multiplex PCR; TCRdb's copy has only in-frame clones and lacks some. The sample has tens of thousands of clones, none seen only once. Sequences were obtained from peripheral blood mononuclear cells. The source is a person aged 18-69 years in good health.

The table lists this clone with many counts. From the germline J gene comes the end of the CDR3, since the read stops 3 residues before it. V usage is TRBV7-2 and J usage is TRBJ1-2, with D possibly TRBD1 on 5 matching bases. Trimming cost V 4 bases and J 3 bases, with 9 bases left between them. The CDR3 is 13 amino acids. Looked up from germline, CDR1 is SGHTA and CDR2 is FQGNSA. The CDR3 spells CASSSQVDYGYTF. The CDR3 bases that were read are TGTGCCAGCAGCTCACAGGTTGACTATGGC.

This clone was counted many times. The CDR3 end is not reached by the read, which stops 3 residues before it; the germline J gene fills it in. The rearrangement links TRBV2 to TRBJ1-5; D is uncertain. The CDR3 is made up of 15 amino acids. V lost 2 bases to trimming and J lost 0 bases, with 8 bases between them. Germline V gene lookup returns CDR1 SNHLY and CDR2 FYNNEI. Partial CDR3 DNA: TGTGCCAGCAGTGAACGTTCCCTTAGCAATCAGCCC. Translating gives CASSERSLSNQP. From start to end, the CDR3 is CASSERSLSNQPQHF.

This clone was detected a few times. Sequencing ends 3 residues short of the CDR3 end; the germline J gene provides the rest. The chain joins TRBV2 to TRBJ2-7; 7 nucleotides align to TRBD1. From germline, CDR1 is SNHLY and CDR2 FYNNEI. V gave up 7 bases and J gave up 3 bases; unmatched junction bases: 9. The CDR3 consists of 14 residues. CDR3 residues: CASIKTGLSYEQYF. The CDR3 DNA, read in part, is TGTGCCAGCATTAAGACAGGGCTCAGCTACGAG.

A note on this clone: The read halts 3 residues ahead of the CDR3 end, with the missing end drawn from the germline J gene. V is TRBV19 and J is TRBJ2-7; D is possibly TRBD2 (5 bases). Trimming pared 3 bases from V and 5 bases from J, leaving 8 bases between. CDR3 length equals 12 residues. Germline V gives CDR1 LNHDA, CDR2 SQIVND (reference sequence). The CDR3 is CASSISTNEQYF. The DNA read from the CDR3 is TGTGCCAGTAGTATTTCGACTAACGAG.